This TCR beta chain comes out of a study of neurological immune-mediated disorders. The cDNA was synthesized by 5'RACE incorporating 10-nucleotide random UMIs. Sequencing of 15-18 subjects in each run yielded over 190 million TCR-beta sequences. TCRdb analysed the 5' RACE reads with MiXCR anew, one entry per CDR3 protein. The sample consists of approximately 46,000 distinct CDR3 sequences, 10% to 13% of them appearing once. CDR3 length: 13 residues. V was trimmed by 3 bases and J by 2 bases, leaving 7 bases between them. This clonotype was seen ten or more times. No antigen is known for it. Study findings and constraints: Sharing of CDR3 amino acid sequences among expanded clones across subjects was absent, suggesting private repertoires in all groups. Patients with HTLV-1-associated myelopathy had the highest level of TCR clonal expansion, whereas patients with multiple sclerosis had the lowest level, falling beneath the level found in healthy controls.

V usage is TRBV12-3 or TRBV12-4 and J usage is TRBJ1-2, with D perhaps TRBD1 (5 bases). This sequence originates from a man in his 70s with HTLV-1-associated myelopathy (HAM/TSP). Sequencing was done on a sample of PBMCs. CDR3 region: CASSFQGNYGYTF. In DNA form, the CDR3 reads TGTGCCAGCAGTTTTCAGGGAAACTATGGCTACACCTTC.